This section outlines one T cell receptor beta chain sequence together with its context. The data were taken from a study of blood T cell repertoires in COVID-19. Study overall: Donors in the United States, Italy and Spain gave samples during acute or convalescent COVID-19. T cells, B-cell-depleted T cells, or PBMCs supplied cDNA or gDNA.

Assay: immunoSEQ multiplex PCR; the TCRdb copy retains only in-frame clones and omits some. The table lists 300,000 to 500,000 clones, 88% of them singletons, with roughly 1.9% in the top ten. CDR3 length: 15 residues. V was trimmed by 2 bases and J by 4 bases, leaving 15 bases between them. Germline V CDR1 and CDR2: SGHDT, YYEEEE. Living in 25 or so US areas, the participants were between about 18 and 100 years of age. Cohorts were assigned according to the clinical history that participants reported. The source material was PBMCs or T cells enriched from blood (not recorded which). The chain recombines TRBV5-6 with TRBJ2-5; tentative D call: TRBD1 (5 bases). This receptor was obtained from a woman in her 40s with acute COVID-19. This CDR3 reads CASSLLGLRGETQYF. CDR3 DNA sequence: TGTGCCAGCAGCTTATTGGGGCTCCGAGGAGAGACCCAGTACTTC.